This paragraph reports one T cell receptor beta chain. Its antigen is unknown. The entry originates in a study of CXCR3-negative and CXCR3-positive naive CD8 T cells. Notes on the study in general: Naive CXCR3-positive cells had TRB CDR3s more hydrophobic than those of CXCR3-negative naive cells. Memory cells showed distinct TRBV-TRBJ patterns, while the two naive subsets matched.

The method, 5' RACE with UMI labels, was used to prepare the TRB cDNA libraries. TCRdb reprocessed the 5' RACE reads; each CDR3 protein has one entry and no DNA is given. This repertoire includes about 150,000 distinct CDR3 sequences. Germline CDR1 and CDR2: MGHRA and YSYEKL. This CDR3 has 13 amino acids. V and J are TRBV4-1 and TRBJ2-7. The receptor comes from a human donor in good health. Some clones in this sample may be carry-over from other donors' samples. The sample taken for sequencing was naive CXCR3+ CD8+ T cells from blood. Subset defined: CD45RO-CCR7+CD27+CD95- naive CD8+ T cells expressing CXCR3 (TNR3+). The CDR3 loop is CASSQVAEYEQYF.